Each of the 8 T cell receptor beta chains below was sequenced from the same sample in a study of blood T cell repertoires in COVID-19. Profiling relied on immunoSEQ multiplex PCR, and the TCRdb table lists in-frame clones only, not all of them. The sample records a few hundred thousand clones, 80% to 85% being singletons. The sequenced material came from peripheral blood. The receptors originated from a woman in her fifties or sixties with acute or convalescent COVID-19.

DNA of the CDR3: TGTGCCAGCCGAAGGACTAGTACCCCTGCCGGCTACACCTTC. Its translation is CASRRTSTPAGYTF. V and J are TRBV27 and TRBJ1-2; no definite D call. Deletions cut 8 bases from V and 8 bases from J, with 21 bases between. The CDR3 is 14 amino acids. Looked up from germline, CDR1 is MNHEY and CDR2 is SMNVEV (reference sequence).

The genes are TRBV20-1 and TRBJ1-4; D is undetermined. CDR3 length: 13 amino acids. Germline V gives CDR1 DFQATT, CDR2 SNEGSKA (reference sequence). V dropped 3 bases and J dropped 10 bases, with 15 bases sitting between them. The CDR3 here is CSASSPMEGKLFF. CDR3 nucleotides: TGCAGTGCTAGTTCCCCTATGGAGGGAAAACTGTTTTTT.

The chain has TRBV27 and TRBJ1-2; TRBD1 might be the D (5 bases). The CDR3 sequence is 15 residues long. Trimming removed 5 bases at V and 13 bases at J, with 26 bases between. CDR1 and CDR2 (germline): MNHEY, SMNVEV (reference sequence). The CDR3 coding sequence is TGTGCCAGCAGTCCCTCAAGATTAGGGGTTGGGGCCCTCACCTTC. The encoded protein is CASSPSRLGVGALTF.

The chain employs TRBV18 and TRBJ2-5; 8 positions agree with TRBD2. Germline V gives CDR1 KGHSH, CDR2 LQKENI. Trimming removed 2 bases from V and 4 bases from J; junction bases left unmatched: 9. CDR3 length: 16 residues. The CDR3 loop reads CASSPIAGSLGETQYF. The CDR3 DNA follows: TGTGCCAGCTCACCAATAGCGGGGAGCCTCGGAGAGACCCAGTACTTC.

This chain uses TRBV5-5 with TRBJ2-2; 7 positions match TRBD1. The CDR3 is 15 amino acids. The germline gives CDR1 SGHKS, CDR2 YYEKEE (reference sequence). V shed 4 bases and J 3 bases; nucleotides not matched to a gene: 6. CDR3 loop: CASSPQGIHTGELFF. As DNA, the CDR3 is TGTGCCAGCAGCCCACAGGGGATCCACACCGGGGAGCTGTTTTTT.

The chain has TRBV5-1 and TRBJ1-1, with TRBD1 identical over 9 bases. V lost 4 bases and J lost 4; bases outside the gene matches: 8. The length of the CDR3 is 15 residues. Germline-derived CDR1 and CDR2 are SGHRS and YFSETQ. This CDR3 is CASSPTGGASTEAFF. The DNA of the CDR3 is TGCGCCAGCAGCCCCACAGGGGGCGCTTCCACTGAAGCTTTCTTT. The full variable domain, completed using reference TRBV5-1 and TRBJ1-1, is KAGVTQTPRYLIKTRGQQVTLSCSPISGHRSVSWYQQTPGQGLQFLFEYFSETQRNKGNFPGRFSGRQFSNSRSEMNVSTLELGDSALYLCASSPTGGASTEAFFGQGTRLTVV.

This clone showed up just a few times. V usage is TRBV5-1 and J usage is TRBJ1-1, with 11 bases fitting TRBD1. This CDR3 contains 15 residues. V gave up 3 bases and J gave up 4 bases; unmatched junction bases: 5. Germline-derived CDR1 and CDR2 are SGHRS and YFSETQ. The CDR3 here is CASSSMDRGLTEAFF. The CDR3, as DNA: TGCGCCAGCAGCTCCATGGACAGGGGGCTCACTGAAGCTTTCTTT. The variable domain in full, with the rest retrieved from reference TRBV5-1 and TRBJ1-1, is KAGVTQTPRYLIKTRGQQVTLSCSPISGHRSVSWYQQTPGQGLQFLFEYFSETQRNKGNFPGRFSGRQFSNSRSEMNVSTLELGDSALYLCASSSMDRGLTEAFFGQGTRLTVV.

V usage is TRBV18 and J usage is TRBJ1-1, with 8 bases lining up with TRBD1. Per the germline V gene, CDR1 is KGHSH and CDR2 is LQKENI. The CDR3 totals 16 residues. Trimming cost V 3 bases and J 3 bases; bases outside gene matches: 9. The CDR3 reads CASSPSPDRADTEAFF. DNA for the CDR3: TGTGCCAGCTCACCGTCACCGGACAGGGCAGACACTGAAGCTTTCTTT. The entire variable domain, with the rest obtained from reference TRBV18 and TRBJ1-1, is as follows: NAGVMQNPRHLVRRRGQEARLRCSPMKGHSHVYWYRQLPEEGLKFMVYLQKENIIDESGMPKERFSAEFPKEGPSILRIQQVVRGDSAAYFCASSPSPDRADTEAFFGQGTRLTVV.